This section outlines one T cell receptor beta chain sequence together with its context. These data are taken from a study of blood T cell repertoires in COVID-19. Across the study: The United States, Italy and Spain were the sources of the acute and convalescent COVID-19 samples. Sample material is recorded as cDNA or gDNA derived from T cells, B-cell-depleted T cells, or PBMCs.

Per the original data handling: Reference gene primer amplification gave nucleated cell count estimates. Measured with immunoSEQ multiplex PCR; TCRdb has only the in-frame clones, and not every one. V, J and clone size are taken as reported in that table, and D and trimming were inferred from the DNA itself. The table records roughly 120,000 clones, about 79% of them present only once. CDR1 is GTSNPN and CDR2 is SVGIG in the germline V gene (reference sequence). The CDR3 sequence is 13 residues long. V was clipped by 7 bases and J by 3 bases, with 15 bases between them. The V call is TRBV30, the J call TRBJ1-1; tentative D call: TRBD1 (6 bases). Sample: peripheral blood. This clonotype was sampled from a woman aged 80 or older with acute or convalescent COVID-19. Here the CDR3 reads CASSVTGYTEAFF. CDR3 bases: TGTGCCTCCTCAGTTACAGGGTACACTGAAGCTTTCTTT.